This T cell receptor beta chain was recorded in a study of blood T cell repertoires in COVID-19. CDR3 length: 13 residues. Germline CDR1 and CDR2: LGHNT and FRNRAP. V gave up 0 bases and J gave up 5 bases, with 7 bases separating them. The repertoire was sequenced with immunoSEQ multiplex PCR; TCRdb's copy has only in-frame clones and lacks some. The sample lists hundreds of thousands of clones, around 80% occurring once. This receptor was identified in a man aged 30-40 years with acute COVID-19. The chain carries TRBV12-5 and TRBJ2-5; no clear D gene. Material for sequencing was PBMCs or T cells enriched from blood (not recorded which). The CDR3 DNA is TGTGCTAGTGGTTTGGTACTGTCGGAGACCCAGTACTTC. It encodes CASGLVLSETQYF.